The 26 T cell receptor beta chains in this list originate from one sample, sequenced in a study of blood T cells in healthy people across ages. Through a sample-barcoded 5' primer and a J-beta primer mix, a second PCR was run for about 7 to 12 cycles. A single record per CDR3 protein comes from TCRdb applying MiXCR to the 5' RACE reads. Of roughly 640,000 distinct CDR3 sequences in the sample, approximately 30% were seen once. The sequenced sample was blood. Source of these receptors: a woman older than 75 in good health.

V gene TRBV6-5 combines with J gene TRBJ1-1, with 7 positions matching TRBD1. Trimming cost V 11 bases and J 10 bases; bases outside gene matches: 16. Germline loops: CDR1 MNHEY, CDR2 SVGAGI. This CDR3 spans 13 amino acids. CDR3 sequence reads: CAGIQGGGGGAFF. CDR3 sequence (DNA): TGTGCCGGCATCCAAGGAGGGGGCGGGGGAGCTTTCTTT.

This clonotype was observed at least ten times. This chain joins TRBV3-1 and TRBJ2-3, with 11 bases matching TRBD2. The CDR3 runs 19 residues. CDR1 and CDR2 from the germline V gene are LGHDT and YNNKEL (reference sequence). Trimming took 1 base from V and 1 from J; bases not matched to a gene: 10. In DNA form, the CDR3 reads TGTGCCAGCAGCCAAGCCTCAGGTCTAGCGGGGGGTCGCACAGATACGCAGTATTTT. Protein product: CASSQASGLAGGRTDTQYF.

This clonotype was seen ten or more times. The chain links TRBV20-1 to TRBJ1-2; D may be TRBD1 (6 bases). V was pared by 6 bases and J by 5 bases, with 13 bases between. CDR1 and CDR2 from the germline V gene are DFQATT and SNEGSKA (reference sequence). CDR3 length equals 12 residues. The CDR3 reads CSAGGGAYGYTF. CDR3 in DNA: TGCAGTGCCGGGGGGGGGGCTTATGGCTACACCTTC.

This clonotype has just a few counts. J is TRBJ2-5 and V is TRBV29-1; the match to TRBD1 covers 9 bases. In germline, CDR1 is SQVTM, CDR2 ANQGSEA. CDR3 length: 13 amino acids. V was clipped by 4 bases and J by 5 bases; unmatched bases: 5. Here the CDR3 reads CSVGGTGWETQYF. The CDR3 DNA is TGCAGCGTTGGCGGGACAGGGTGGGAGACCCAGTACTTC.

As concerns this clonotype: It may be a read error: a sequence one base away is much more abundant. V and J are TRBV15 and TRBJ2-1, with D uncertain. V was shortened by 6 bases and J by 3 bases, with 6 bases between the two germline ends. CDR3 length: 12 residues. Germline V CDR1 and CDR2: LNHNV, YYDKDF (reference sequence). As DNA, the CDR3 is TGTGCCACCAGTCCCGACTACAATGAGCAGTTCTTC. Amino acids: CATSPDYNEQFF.

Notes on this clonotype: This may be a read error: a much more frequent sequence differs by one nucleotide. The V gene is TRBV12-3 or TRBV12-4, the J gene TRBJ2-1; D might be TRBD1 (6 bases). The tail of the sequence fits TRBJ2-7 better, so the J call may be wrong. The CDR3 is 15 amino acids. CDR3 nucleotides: TGTGCCAGCACCTTGGACAGAAAACTCAACAATGAGCAGTACTTC. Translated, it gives CASTLDRKLNNEQYF.

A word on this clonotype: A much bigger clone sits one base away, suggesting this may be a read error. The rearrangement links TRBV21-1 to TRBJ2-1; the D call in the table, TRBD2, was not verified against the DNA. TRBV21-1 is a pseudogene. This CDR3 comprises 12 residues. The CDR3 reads CASRGLLGLQFF. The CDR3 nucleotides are TGTGCCAGCAGGGGATTACTAGGATTGCAGTTCTTC.

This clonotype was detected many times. CDR3 sequence (DNA): TGTGCCAGCAGCAGGGGGACAGGGGGTTCCTACGAGCAGTACTTC. Translation: CASSRGTGGSYEQYF. The rearrangement joins TRBV3-1 to TRBJ2-7; 11 nucleotides align to TRBD1. From germline, CDR1 is LGHDT and CDR2 YNNKEL (reference sequence). CDR3 length equals 15 residues. Losses at the gene ends were 5 bases for V and 1 base for J; bases not matched to a gene: 4.

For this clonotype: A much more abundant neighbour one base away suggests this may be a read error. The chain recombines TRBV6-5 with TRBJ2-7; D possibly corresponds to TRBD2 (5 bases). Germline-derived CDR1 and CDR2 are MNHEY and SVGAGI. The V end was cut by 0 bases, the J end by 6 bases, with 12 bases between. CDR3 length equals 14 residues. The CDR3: CASSYSQRRSEQYF. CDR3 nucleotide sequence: TGTGCCAGCAGTTACTCACAGCGGCGCAGCGAGCAGTACTTC.

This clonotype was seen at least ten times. CDR3 nucleotide sequence: TGTGCCAGCAGTAGAACCAGGTTTAAGGATGAAAAACTGTTTTTT. Its protein is CASSRTRFKDEKLFF. V gene TRBV6-6 combines with J gene TRBJ1-4; D unclear. Trimming removed 5 bases from V and 6 bases from J, with 16 bases in between. CDR3 size: 15 residues. The germline CDR1 and CDR2 sequences are MNHNY and SVGAGI (reference sequence).

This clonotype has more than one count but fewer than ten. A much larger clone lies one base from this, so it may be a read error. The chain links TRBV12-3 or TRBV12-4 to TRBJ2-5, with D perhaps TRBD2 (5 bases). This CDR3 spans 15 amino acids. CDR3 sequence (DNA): TGTGCCGGCAGTTCAACACGGGGTCCCCAAGAGACCCAGTACTTC. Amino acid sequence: CAGSSTRGPQETQYF.

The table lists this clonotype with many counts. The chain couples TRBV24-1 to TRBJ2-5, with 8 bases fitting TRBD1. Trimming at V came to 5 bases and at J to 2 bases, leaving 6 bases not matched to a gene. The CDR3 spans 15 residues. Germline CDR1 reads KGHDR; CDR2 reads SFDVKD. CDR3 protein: CATSGIQGAQETQYF. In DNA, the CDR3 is TGTGCCACCAGTGGAATTCAGGGGGCACAAGAGACCCAGTACTTC.

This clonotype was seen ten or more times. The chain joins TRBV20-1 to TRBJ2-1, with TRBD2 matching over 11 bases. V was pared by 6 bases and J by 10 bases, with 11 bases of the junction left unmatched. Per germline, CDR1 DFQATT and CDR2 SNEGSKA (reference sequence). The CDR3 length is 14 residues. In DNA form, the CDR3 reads TGCAGTGCACTTAGCGGGGGGGCCTGGTGGGAGCAGTTCTTC. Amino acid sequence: CSALSGGAWWEQFF.

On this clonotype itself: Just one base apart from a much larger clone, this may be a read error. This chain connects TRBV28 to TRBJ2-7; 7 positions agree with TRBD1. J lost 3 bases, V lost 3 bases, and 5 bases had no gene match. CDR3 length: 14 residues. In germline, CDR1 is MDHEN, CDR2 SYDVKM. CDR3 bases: TGTGCCAGCAGTTTCGTGGGGACAGTCTACGAGCAGTACTTC. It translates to CASSFVGTVYEQYF. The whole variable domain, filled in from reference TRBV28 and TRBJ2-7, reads DVKVTQSSRYLVKRTGEKVFLECVQDMDHENMFWYRQDPGLGLRLIYFSYDVKMKEKGDIPEGYSVSREKKERFSLILESASTNQTSMYLCASSFVGTVYEQYFGPGTRLTVT.

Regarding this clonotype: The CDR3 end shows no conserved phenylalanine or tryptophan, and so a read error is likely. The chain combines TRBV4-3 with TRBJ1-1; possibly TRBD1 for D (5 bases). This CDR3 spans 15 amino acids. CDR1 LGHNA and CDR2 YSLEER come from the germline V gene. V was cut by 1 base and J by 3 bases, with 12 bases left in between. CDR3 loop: CASSQAVRGDTEAFV. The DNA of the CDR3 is TGCGCCAGCAGCCAAGCCGTCCGGGGGGACACTGAAGCTTTCGTT.

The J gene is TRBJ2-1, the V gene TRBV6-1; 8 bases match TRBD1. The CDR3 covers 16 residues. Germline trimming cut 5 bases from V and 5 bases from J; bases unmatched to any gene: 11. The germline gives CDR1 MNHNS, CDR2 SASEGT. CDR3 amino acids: CASSSNRGIRDNEQFF. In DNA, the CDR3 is TGTGCCAGCAGTTCTAACAGGGGGATACGAGACAATGAGCAGTTCTTC.

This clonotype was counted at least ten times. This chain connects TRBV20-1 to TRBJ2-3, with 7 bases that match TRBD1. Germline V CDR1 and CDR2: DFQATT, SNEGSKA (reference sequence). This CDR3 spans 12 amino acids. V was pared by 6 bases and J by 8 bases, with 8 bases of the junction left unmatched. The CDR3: CSAGPTGLTQYF. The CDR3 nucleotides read TGCAGTGCGGGCCCGACAGGGCTTACGCAGTATTTT.

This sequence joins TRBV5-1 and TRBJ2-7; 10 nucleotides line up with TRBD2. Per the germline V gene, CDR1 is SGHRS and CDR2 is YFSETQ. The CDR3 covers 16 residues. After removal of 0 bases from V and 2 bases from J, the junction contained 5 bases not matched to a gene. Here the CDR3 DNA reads TGCGCCAGCAGCTTGGCCCCTAGCGGGGGTCCCTACGAGCAGTACTTC. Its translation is CASSLAPSGGPYEQYF. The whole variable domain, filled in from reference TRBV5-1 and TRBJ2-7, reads KAGVTQTPRYLIKTRGQQVTLSCSPISGHRSVSWYQQTPGQGLQFLFEYFSETQRNKGNFPGRFSGRQFSNSRSEMNVSTLELGDSALYLCASSLAPSGGPYEQYFGPGTRLTVT.

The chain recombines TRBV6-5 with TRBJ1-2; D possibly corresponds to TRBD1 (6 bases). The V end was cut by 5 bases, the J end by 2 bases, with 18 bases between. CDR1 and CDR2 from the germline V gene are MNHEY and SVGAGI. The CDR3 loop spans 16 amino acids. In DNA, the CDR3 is TGTGCCAGCAGTGTGGGGCCCGGGACACGGAACTATGGCTACACCTTC. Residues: CASSVGPGTRNYGYTF.

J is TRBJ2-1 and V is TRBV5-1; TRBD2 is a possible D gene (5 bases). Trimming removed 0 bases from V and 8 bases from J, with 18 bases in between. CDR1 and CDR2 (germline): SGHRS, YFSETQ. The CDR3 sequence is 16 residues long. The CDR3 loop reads CASSLGEQWYVDEQFF. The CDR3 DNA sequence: TGCGCCAGCAGCTTGGGGGAGCAATGGTACGTTGATGAGCAGTTCTTC.

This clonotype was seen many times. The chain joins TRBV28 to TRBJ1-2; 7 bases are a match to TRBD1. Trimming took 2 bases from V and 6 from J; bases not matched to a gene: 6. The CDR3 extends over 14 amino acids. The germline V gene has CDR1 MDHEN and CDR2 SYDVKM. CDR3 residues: CASSLNRGKDGYTF. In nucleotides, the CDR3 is TGTGCCAGCAGTTTAAACAGGGGTAAGGATGGCTACACCTTC.

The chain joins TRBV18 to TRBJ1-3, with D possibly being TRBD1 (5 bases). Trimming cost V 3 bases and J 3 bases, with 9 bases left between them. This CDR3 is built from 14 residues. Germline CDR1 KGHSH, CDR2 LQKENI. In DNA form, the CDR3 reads TGTGCCAGCTCACCGTCCAGGGATGGAAACACCATATATTTT. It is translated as CASSPSRDGNTIYF. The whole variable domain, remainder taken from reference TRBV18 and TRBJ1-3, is NAGVMQNPRHLVRRRGQEARLRCSPMKGHSHVYWYRQLPEEGLKFMVYLQKENIIDESGMPKERFSAEFPKEGPSILRIQQVVRGDSAAYFCASSPSRDGNTIYFGEGSWLTVV.

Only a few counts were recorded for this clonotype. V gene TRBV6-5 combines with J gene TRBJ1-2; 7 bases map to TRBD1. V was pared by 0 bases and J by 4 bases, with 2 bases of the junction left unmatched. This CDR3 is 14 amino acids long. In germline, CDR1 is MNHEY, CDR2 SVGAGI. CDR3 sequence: CASSYSGTAYGYTF. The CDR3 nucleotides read TGTGCCAGCAGTTACTCCGGGACAGCCTATGGCTACACCTTC.

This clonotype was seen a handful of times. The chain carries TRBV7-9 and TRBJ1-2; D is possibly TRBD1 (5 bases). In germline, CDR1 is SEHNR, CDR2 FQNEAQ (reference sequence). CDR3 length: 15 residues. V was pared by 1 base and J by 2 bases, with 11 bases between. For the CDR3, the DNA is TGTGCCAGCAGCTTAGACCGGGACGTAAACTATGGCTACACCTTC. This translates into CASSLDRDVNYGYTF.

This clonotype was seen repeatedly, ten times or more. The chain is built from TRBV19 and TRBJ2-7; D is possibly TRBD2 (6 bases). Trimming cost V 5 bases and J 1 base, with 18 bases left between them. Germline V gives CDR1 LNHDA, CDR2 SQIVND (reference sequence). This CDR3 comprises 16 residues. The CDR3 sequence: CASSLKGTGSSYEQYF. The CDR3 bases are TGTGCCAGTAGTCTTAAAGGGACTGGATCTTCCTACGAGCAGTACTTC. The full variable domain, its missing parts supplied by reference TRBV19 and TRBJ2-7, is DGGITQSPKYLFRKEGQNVTLSCEQNLNHDAMYWYRQDPGQGLRLIYYSQIVNDFQKGDIAEGYSVSREKKESFPLTVTSAQKNPTAFYLCASSLKGTGSSYEQYFGPGTRLTVT.

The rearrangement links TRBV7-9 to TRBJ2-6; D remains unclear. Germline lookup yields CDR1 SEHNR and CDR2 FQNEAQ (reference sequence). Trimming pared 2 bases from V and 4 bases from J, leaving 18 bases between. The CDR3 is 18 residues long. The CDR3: CASSLRKEPLLGANVLTF. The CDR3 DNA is TGTGCCAGCAGCTTACGGAAGGAACCCCTTCTGGGGGCCAACGTCCTGACTTTC.